Shown below are 5 T cell receptor beta chains from a single sample sequenced in a study of blood T cells in healthy people across ages. Sample-barcoded 5' priming and a J-beta primer mix drove a second PCR of about 6 to 12 cycles. In TCRdb, the 5' RACE reads were re-called with MiXCR into one record per CDR3 protein. The table includes 1.2 million to 1.5 million distinct CDR3 sequences, 42% detected once. The sample comprised blood. The receptors originated from a young woman in good health.

The chain recombines TRBV27 with TRBJ2-1; tentatively, D is TRBD2 (6 bases). This CDR3 is 17 amino acids long. The germline V and J ends were trimmed by 2 bases and 6 bases, with 20 bases remaining between them. Germline lookup yields CDR1 MNHEY and CDR2 SMNVEV (reference sequence). CDR3 amino acids: CASSLHLTSQRSNEQFF. The CDR3 DNA sequence: TGTGCCAGCAGTTTACACCTGACTAGTCAGAGAAGCAATGAGCAGTTCTTC.

The V and J genes are TRBV3-1 and TRBJ2-4; the D gene is possibly TRBD2 (5 bases). Judging by the DNA end, TRBJ2-7 fits better; the J call may be wrong. The CDR3 has 16 amino acids. Germline V gives CDR1 LGHDT, CDR2 YNNKEL (reference sequence). CDR3 sequence reads: CASSQDLREPFYEQYF. CDR3 sequence (DNA): TGTGCCAGCAGCCAAGATTTGAGGGAGCCTTTCTACGAGCAGTACTTC.

The chain has TRBV20-1 and TRBJ2-5, with TRBD2 matching over 8 bases. Trimming removed 8 bases from V and 5 bases from J; junction bases left unmatched: 13. The CDR3 consists of 14 residues. CDR1 is DFQATT and CDR2 is SNEGSKA in the germline V gene (reference sequence). The CDR3 nucleotides read TGCAGTTCTCTCAGCGGGAGATACGGGGAGACCCAGTACTTC. It encodes CSSLSGRYGETQYF.

The CDR3 DNA sequence: TGTGCCGCGGGGAAGGGGGCCTCCTACGAGCAGTACTTC. The encoded protein is CAAGKGASYEQYF. The chain couples TRBV30 to TRBJ2-7; D may be TRBD1 (7 bases). The V gene's germline CDR1 is GTSNPN and CDR2 SVGIG (reference sequence). This CDR3 is built from 13 residues. V was clipped by 8 bases and J by 0 bases, with 14 bases between them.

The chain recombines TRBV7-2 with TRBJ2-7, with 13 bases that match TRBD2. The junction had 11 bases not matched to a gene; V was cut back by 4 bases and J by 2 bases. In germline, CDR1 is SGHTA, CDR2 FQGNSA. The CDR3 runs 18 residues. In DNA form, the CDR3 reads TGTGCCAGCAGCTATCCCCGGGGGACTAGCGGGGACACCTACGAGCAGTACTTC. It codes for CASSYPRGTSGDTYEQYF.